The 23 T cell receptor beta chains below were found in one sample sequenced in a study of blood T cell repertoires in COVID-19. The repertoire was sequenced with immunoSEQ multiplex PCR; TCRdb's copy has only in-frame clones and lacks some. The sample lists roughly 130,000 clones, approximately 88% occurring once. The specimen sequenced was peripheral blood. These TCRs come from a man in his sixties with active or convalescent COVID-19.

This chain joins TRBV6-1 and TRBJ2-2; D is perhaps TRBD2 (6 bases). Germline CDR1 reads MNHNS; CDR2 reads SASEGT. The CDR3 loop spans 14 amino acids. Trimming removed 3 bases at V and 5 bases at J, with 10 bases between. CDR3 protein: CASSDGTRTGELFF. Written as DNA, the CDR3 is TGTGCCAGCAGTGATGGGACTCGGACCGGGGAGCTGTTTTTT.

This CDR3 reads CASSPNPLDSGNTIYF. In DNA, the CDR3 is TGTGCCAGCAGCCCCAATCCTTTAGACTCTGGAAACACCATATATTTT. V is TRBV9 and J is TRBJ1-3; D gene ambiguous. The CDR3 has 16 residues. In germline, CDR1 is SGDLS, CDR2 YYNGEE. Trimming left V 4 bases short and J 0 bases short, with 14 bases between. Complete variable domain (other parts from reference TRBV9 and TRBJ1-3): DSGVTQTPKHLITATGQRVTLRCSPRSGDLSVYWYQQSLDQGLQFLIQYYNGEERAKGNILERFSAQQFPDLHSELNLSSLELGDSALYFCASSPNPLDSGNTIYFGEGSWLTVV.

The rearrangement links TRBV29-1 to TRBJ1-5, with D perhaps TRBD1 (6 bases). V was shortened by 4 bases and J by 4 bases, with 11 bases between the two germline ends. Germline V gives CDR1 SQVTM, CDR2 ANQGSEA. This CDR3 is 13 amino acids long. CDR3 region: CSVGGGSNQPQHF. The CDR3 DNA reads TGCAGCGTTGGCGGGGGCTCAAATCAGCCCCAGCATTTT.

The V gene is TRBV5-1, the J gene TRBJ2-2, with D maybe TRBD1 (6 bases). V shed 4 bases and J shed 0 bases, with 13 bases lying between them. This CDR3 region has 16 residues. The germline gives CDR1 SGHRS, CDR2 YFSETQ. CDR3 bases: TGCGCCAGCAGCCTTGCACAGGGATCGAACACCGGGGAGCTGTTTTTT. Amino acid sequence: CASSLAQGSNTGELFF.

V is TRBV7-8 and J is TRBJ2-2, with 9 bases matching TRBD2. CDR3 length: 14 residues. With V trimmed by 5 bases and J by 5 bases, 3 bases remained unmatched. The V gene's germline CDR1 is SGHVS and CDR2 FQNEAQ. The CDR3 DNA reads as TGTGCCAGCAGCGCGGGAGGGTGGACCGGGGAGCTGTTTTTT. It translates to CASSAGGWTGELFF. The full variable domain, with the rest looked up from reference TRBV7-8 and TRBJ2-2, is GAGVSQSPRYKVAKRGQDVALRCDPISGHVSLFWYQQALGQGPEFLTYFQNEAQLDKSGLPSDRFFAERPEGSVSTLKIQRTQQEDSAVYLCASSAGGWTGELFFGEGSRLTVL.

The chain joins TRBV15 to TRBJ1-5; no firm D call. The V and J ends lost 3 bases and 0 bases respectively, with 9 bases between them. The CDR3 covers 15 residues. Germline values: CDR1 LNHNV, CDR2 YYDKDF (reference sequence). The CDR3 region is CATSSYGYSNQPQHF. CDR3 coding DNA: TGTGCCACCAGCAGCTACGGTTATAGCAATCAGCCCCAGCATTTT.

The rearrangement uses TRBV19 and TRBJ2-2, with 7 positions matching TRBD2. Germline CDR1 reads LNHDA; CDR2 reads SQIVND (reference sequence). The CDR3 contains 18 residues. V trimming: 3 bases; J trimming: 2 bases; junction bases outside the gene matches: 12. The CDR3 DNA follows: TGTGCCAGTAGTATTGAAAGCGGGAAGCGGGACAACACCGGGGAGCTGTTTTTT. It specifies CASSIESGKRDNTGELFF.

The chain is built from TRBV5-5 and TRBJ2-6, with a possible D match to TRBD1 (6 bases). From germline, CDR1 is SGHKS and CDR2 YYEKEE (reference sequence). CDR3 length equals 18 residues. V lost 1 base, J lost 0 bases, and 14 bases lay in between. The chain's CDR3 is CASSLRTGRASGANVLTF. The DNA of the CDR3 is TGTGCCAGCAGCTTGCGCACAGGGAGAGCCTCTGGGGCCAACGTCCTGACTTTC.

The chain couples TRBV7-9 to TRBJ2-2; 8 bases map to TRBD2. The junction had 2 bases not matched to a gene; V was cut back by 2 bases and J by 3 bases. This CDR3 has 15 residues. Germline V CDR1 and CDR2: SEHNR, FQNEAQ (reference sequence). The CDR3: CASSLRRGDTGELFF. The CDR3 region has the DNA TGTGCCAGCAGCTTAAGGCGGGGGGACACCGGGGAGCTGTTTTTT. The variable domain in full, completed from reference TRBV7-9 and TRBJ2-2, reads DTGVSQNPRHKITKRGQNVTFRCDPISEHNRLYWYRQTLGQGPEFLTYFQNEAQLEKSRLLSDRFSAERPKGSFSTLEIQRTEQGDSAMYLCASSLRRGDTGELFFGEGSRLTVL.

The chain uses TRBV7-2 and TRBJ2-3, with D possibly matching TRBD1 (6 bases). V was trimmed by 1 base and J by 0 bases, leaving 8 bases between them. Germline loops: CDR1 SGHTA, CDR2 FQGNSA. The CDR3 length is 15 residues. Here the CDR3 DNA reads TGTGCCAGCAGCTTAGTGGGGGCCAGCACAGATACGCAGTATTTT. As protein: CASSLVGASTDTQYF.

This clone was detected only once. This chain joins TRBV19 and TRBJ1-2; D possibly corresponds to TRBD1 (6 bases). Germline V gene data show CDR1 as LNHDA and CDR2 as SQIVND (reference sequence). The CDR3 runs to 14 residues. V was trimmed by 7 bases and J by 7 bases, leaving 19 bases between them. The CDR3 coding sequence is TGTGCCAGTACTACTACCGGGACACGATCTGGCTACACCTTC. The encoded protein is CASTTTGTRSGYTF.

This clone was seen only once. CDR3 in DNA: TGCGCCAGCCAGGACAGGACCTACGAGCAGTACTTC. Protein product: CASQDRTYEQYF. This rearrangement joins TRBV10-2 to TRBJ2-7, with 7 bases matching TRBD1. The V and J ends lost 8 bases and 2 bases, in that order; junction bases with no gene match: 3. This CDR3 contains 12 residues. CDR1 is WSHSY and CDR2 is SAAADI in the germline V gene.

V usage is TRBV5-1 and J usage is TRBJ2-7, with D possibly matching TRBD1 (6 bases). The V end lost 0 bases, the J end lost 0 bases, and 7 bases lay between the germline ends. CDR1 is SGHRS, CDR2 YFSETQ, per germline. The CDR3 extends over 14 amino acids. Written as DNA, the CDR3 is TGCGCCAGCAGCTTGGAGACAGGCTCCTACGAGCAGTACTTC. This gives the protein CASSLETGSYEQYF.

The CDR3 sequence: CASSLRGRLDTQYF. The CDR3 DNA reads as TGTGCCAGCAGCTTAAGGGGGCGCCTGGATACGCAGTATTTT. The chain carries TRBV11-2 and TRBJ2-3; the match to TRBD1 covers 7 bases. Trimming took 2 bases from V and 6 from J; bases not matched to a gene: 5. Per the germline V gene, CDR1 is SGHAT and CDR2 is FQNNGV. The CDR3 consists of 14 residues.

This sequence joins TRBV6-4 and TRBJ1-1; tentatively, D is TRBD1 (6 bases). Per germline, CDR1 MRHNA and CDR2 SNTAGT. Trimming cost V 4 bases and J 6 bases, with 18 bases left between them. This CDR3 has 15 amino acids. CDR3 region: CASSALTGGMPEAFF. The CDR3 region has the DNA TGTGCCAGCAGTGCCCTGACAGGTGGAATGCCTGAAGCTTTCTTT.

This clone was observed a single time. The genes are TRBV6-6 and TRBJ2-7; 12 positions match TRBD2. With V trimmed by 6 bases and J by 5 bases, 5 bases remained unmatched. The CDR3 sequence is 14 residues long. CDR1 is MNHNY, CDR2 SVGAGI, per germline (reference sequence). DNA for the CDR3: TGTGCCAGCAGGACTAGCGGGAGCGTCGACGAGCAGTACTTC. Its protein is CASRTSGSVDEQYF.

This clone was picked up a small number of times. The V and J genes are TRBV5-6 and TRBJ1-5, with 8 bases matching TRBD1. There are 16 residues in the CDR3. V was clipped by 3 bases and J by 3 bases; unmatched bases: 8. Looked up from germline, CDR1 is SGHDT and CDR2 is YYEEEE. The chain's CDR3 is CASSYFGTGHNQPQHF. The CDR3 DNA follows: TGTGCCAGCAGCTACTTCGGGACAGGTCACAATCAGCCCCAGCATTTT.

The genes are TRBV6-5 and TRBJ1-5; 7 bases are shared with TRBD1. The CDR3 runs to 15 residues. Trimming removed 2 bases from V and 5 bases from J; junction bases left unmatched: 6. Germline V CDR1 and CDR2: MNHEY, SVGAGI. DNA for the CDR3: TGTGCCAGCAGTTACATGCAGGGGGTAGATCAGCCCCAGCATTTT. Translated, it gives CASSYMQGVDQPQHF.

The chain combines TRBV18 with TRBJ2-7; a weak D match, TRBD2 (6 bases). CDR1 and CDR2 (germline): KGHSH, LQKENI. Trimming shortened V by 4 bases and J by 3 bases, and 16 bases separated the two germline ends. CDR3 length: 15 residues. This CDR3 is CASSLAGTGLYEQYF. CDR3 sequence (DNA): TGTGCCAGCTCACTCGCCGGGACTGGTCTCTACGAGCAGTACTTC.

This clone was seen only a few times. The chain recombines TRBV13 with TRBJ1-4; D remains unclear. V lost 0 bases and J lost 8, with 13 bases in between. From germline, CDR1 is PRHDT and CDR2 FYEKMQ (reference sequence). This CDR3 is 15 amino acids long. DNA for the CDR3: TGTGCCAGCAGCTTAGGACCCAAAGGAGGGGAAAAACTGTTTTTT. Protein product: CASSLGPKGGEKLFF.

This clone was observed once. The chain has TRBV5-4 and TRBJ2-1, with 7 bases aligning to TRBD2. The V and J ends lost 4 bases and 0 bases, in that order; junction bases with no gene match: 7. The V gene's germline CDR1 is SGHNT and CDR2 YYREEE (reference sequence). The CDR3 loop spans 16 amino acids. For the CDR3, the DNA is TGTGCCAGCAGCCCTGGAGCGGGACCCTCCTACAATGAGCAGTTCTTC. Its translation is CASSPGAGPSYNEQFF.

The chain carries TRBV6-5 and TRBJ1-1; D unresolved. The V end was cut by 7 bases, the J end by 1 base, with 7 bases between. The CDR3 consists of 12 residues. Germline CDR1 is MNHEY and CDR2 is SVGAGI. The chain's CDR3 is CASKTGNTEAFF. DNA of the CDR3: TGTGCCAGCAAAACGGGGAACACTGAAGCTTTCTTT.

The chain joins TRBV6-5 to TRBJ2-1; 7 bases align to TRBD1. V lost 5 bases and J lost 7; bases outside the gene matches: 11. Germline V gene data show CDR1 as MNHEY and CDR2 as SVGAGI. The CDR3 sequence is 15 residues long. CDR3 bases: TGTGCCAGCAGTCCTGACAGGGTCATGTTAAATGAGCAGTTCTTC. Translation gives CASSPDRVMLNEQFF.